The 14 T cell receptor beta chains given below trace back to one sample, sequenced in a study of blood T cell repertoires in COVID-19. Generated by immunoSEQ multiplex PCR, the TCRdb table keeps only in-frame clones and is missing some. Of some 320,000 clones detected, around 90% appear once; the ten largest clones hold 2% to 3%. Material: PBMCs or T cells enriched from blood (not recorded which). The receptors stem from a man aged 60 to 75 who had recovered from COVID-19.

The DNA of the CDR3 is TGTGCCAGCCGGACAGGGGCCAAAGCTTTCTTT. Protein: CASRTGAKAFF. The chain carries TRBV25-1 and TRBJ1-1, with 9 positions matching TRBD1. The V gene's germline CDR1 is MGHDK and CDR2 SYGVNS. The CDR3 loop spans 11 amino acids. Trimming took 8 bases from V and 9 from J; bases not matched to a gene: 4.

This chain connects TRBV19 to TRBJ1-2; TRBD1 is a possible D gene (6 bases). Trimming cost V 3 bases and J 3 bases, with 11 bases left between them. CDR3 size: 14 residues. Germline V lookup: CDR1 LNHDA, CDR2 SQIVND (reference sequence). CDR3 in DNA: TGTGCCAGTAGTATGCAGGGGTTGGACTATGGCTACACCTTC. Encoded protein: CASSMQGLDYGYTF.

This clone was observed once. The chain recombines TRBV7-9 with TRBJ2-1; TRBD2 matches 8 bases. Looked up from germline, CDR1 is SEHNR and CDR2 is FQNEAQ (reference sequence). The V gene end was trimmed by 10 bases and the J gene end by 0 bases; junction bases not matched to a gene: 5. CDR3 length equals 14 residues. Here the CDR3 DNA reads TGTGCCACCACGACTAGCGTCTCCTACAATGAGCAGTTCTTC. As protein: CATTTSVSYNEQFF.

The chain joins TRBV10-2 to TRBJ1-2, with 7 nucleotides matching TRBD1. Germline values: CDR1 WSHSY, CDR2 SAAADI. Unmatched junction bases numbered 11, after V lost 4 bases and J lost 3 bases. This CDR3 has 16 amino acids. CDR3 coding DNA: TGCGCCAGCAGTGGAACAACCGGGACAGCTGACTATGGCTACACCTTC. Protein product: CASSGTTGTADYGYTF.

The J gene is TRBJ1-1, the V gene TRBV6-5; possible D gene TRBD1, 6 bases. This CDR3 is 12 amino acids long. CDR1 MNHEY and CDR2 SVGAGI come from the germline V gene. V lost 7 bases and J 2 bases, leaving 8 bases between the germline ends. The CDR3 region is CASKGVNTEAFF. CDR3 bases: TGTGCCAGCAAGGGGGTTAACACTGAAGCTTTCTTT.

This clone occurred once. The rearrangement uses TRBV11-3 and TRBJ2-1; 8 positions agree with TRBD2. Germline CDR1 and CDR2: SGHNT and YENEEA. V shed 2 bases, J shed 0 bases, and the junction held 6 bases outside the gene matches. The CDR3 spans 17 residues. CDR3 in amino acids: CASSLSSGLSSYNEQFF. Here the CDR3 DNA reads TGTGCCAGCAGCTTATCTAGCGGGCTAAGCTCCTACAATGAGCAGTTCTTC.

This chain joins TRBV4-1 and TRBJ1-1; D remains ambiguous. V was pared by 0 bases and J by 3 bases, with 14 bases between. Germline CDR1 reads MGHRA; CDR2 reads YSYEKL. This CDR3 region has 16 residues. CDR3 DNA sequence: TGCGCCAGCAGCCAAGAAGTCCAACTCGGTCACACTGAAGCTTTCTTT. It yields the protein CASSQEVQLGHTEAFF.

As DNA, the CDR3 is TGTGCCACCCGACCCCTACCCGCGGACAGGGACCCCCACGAGCAGTACTTC. Translating it yields CATRPLPADRDPHEQYF. The J gene is TRBJ2-7, the V gene TRBV2; 8 bases are shared with TRBD1. The CDR3 is 17 amino acids. The germline CDR1 and CDR2 sequences are SNHLY and FYNNEI. With 10 bases clipped from V and 5 bases from J, the junction kept 22 bases outside the gene matches.

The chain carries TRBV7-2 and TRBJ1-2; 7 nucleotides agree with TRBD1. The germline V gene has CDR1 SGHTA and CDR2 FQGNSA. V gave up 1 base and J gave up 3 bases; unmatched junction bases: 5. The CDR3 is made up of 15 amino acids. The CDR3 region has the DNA TGTGCCAGCAGCTTAGACTTCAGGGGGGACTATGGCTACACCTTC. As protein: CASSLDFRGDYGYTF.

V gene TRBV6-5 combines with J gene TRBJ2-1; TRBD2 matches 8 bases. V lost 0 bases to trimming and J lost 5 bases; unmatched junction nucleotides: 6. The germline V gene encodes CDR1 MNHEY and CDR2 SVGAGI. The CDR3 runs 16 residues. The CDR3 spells CASSYSLAGGHNEQFF. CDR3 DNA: TGTGCCAGCAGTTACTCGCTGGCGGGGGGACACAATGAGCAGTTCTTC.

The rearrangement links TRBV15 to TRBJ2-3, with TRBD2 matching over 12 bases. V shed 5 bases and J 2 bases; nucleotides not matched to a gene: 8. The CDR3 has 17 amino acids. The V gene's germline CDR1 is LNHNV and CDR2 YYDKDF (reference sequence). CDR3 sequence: CATSGTRLAGATDTQYF. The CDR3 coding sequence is TGTGCCACCAGCGGGACCCGACTAGCGGGAGCCACAGATACGCAGTATTTT.

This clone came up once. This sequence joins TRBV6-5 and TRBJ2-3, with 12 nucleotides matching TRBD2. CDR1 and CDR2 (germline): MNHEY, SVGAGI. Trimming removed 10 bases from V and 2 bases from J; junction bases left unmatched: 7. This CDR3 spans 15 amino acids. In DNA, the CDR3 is TGTGCCACCCTAGCGGGAGGGCACCCCACAGATACGCAGTATTTT. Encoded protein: CATLAGGHPTDTQYF.

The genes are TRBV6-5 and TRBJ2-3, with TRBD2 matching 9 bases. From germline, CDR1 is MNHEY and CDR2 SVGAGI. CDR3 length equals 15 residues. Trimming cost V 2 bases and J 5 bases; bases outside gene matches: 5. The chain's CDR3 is CASSYVSGGRDTQYF. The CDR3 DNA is TGTGCCAGCAGTTACGTTAGCGGGGGAAGAGATACGCAGTATTTT.

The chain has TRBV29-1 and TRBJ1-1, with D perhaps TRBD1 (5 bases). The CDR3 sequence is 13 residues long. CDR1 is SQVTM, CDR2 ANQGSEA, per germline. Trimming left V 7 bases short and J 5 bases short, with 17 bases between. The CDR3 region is CSALETVGTEAFF. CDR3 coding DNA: TGCAGCGCCCTAGAGACAGTAGGGACTGAAGCTTTCTTT.